This entry lists 20 T cell receptor beta chains sequenced from one sample in a study of blood T cell repertoires in COVID-19 (dated by TCRdb to the early 2020s). Library preparation was by the immunoSEQ multiplex PCR assay. As stored in TCRdb, this immuneACCESS dataset retains in-frame rearrangements with V and J assigned. A fraction of the clones does not appear; measured against another copy, unresolved V genes explain less than half of the discrepancy, and the remainder lacks a known reason. Across this sample there are about 210,000 clones, with approximately 90% seen only once. The ten largest make up under 5.5% of the sample. The sequenced material came from peripheral blood. All receptors derive from a middle-aged woman with acute or convalescent COVID-19.

The chain couples TRBV5-4 to TRBJ2-3; the D gene is possibly TRBD1 (5 bases). There are 14 residues in the CDR3. The germline gives CDR1 SGHNT, CDR2 YYREEE (reference sequence). The V end lost 3 bases, the J end lost 4 bases, and 12 bases lay between the germline ends. CDR3: CASSSRVGADTQYF. The CDR3 DNA is TGTGCCAGCAGCTCCAGGGTCGGAGCAGATACGCAGTATTTT.

The chain employs TRBV6-5 and TRBJ1-6, with D uncertain. This CDR3 comprises 15 residues. V was trimmed by 6 bases and J by 7 bases, leaving 16 bases between them. Per the germline V gene, CDR1 is MNHEY and CDR2 is SVGAGI. Written as DNA, the CDR3 is TGTGCCAGCAGCAAAGGGCCGGGAGAGAATTCACCCCTCCACTTT. Translating it yields CASSKGPGENSPLHF.

This chain joins TRBV7-9 and TRBJ1-1; 11 bases are shared with TRBD1. The CDR3 runs 17 residues. Germline CDR1 reads SEHNR; CDR2 reads FQNEAQ (reference sequence). Trimming at V came to 5 bases and at J to 6 bases, leaving 14 bases not matched to a gene. CDR3 region: CASSPTPWGTGGAEAFF. CDR3 coding DNA: TGTGCCAGCAGCCCAACTCCGTGGGGGACAGGGGGTGCTGAAGCTTTCTTT. Drawing the rest from reference TRBV7-9 and TRBJ1-1, the complete variable domain is DTGVSQNPRHKITKRGQNVTFRCDPISEHNRLYWYRQTLGQGPEFLTYFQNEAQLEKSRLLSDRFSAERPKGSFSTLEIQRTEQGDSAMYLCASSPTPWGTGGAEAFFGQGTRLTVV.

This chain uses TRBV24-1 with TRBJ2-1, with D uncertain. The CDR3 consists of 12 residues. Germline V lookup: CDR1 KGHDR, CDR2 SFDVKD. V was pared by 7 bases and J by 6 bases, with 9 bases between. CDR3 residues: CATSQPGNEQFF. CDR3 in DNA: TGTGCCACCAGCCAGCCAGGCAATGAGCAGTTCTTC.

V is TRBV11-2 and J is TRBJ2-5, with D perhaps matching TRBD2 (6 bases). V was trimmed by 2 bases and J by 5 bases, leaving 12 bases between them. The length of the CDR3 is 14 residues. Germline values: CDR1 SGHAT, CDR2 FQNNGV. CDR3 protein: CASSLTAGQETQYF. The CDR3 bases are TGTGCCAGCAGCTTAACTGCGGGGCAGGAGACCCAGTACTTC.

The gene calls are TRBV3-1 (or the pseudogene TRBV3-2) and TRBJ1-2; tentative D call: TRBD1 (5 bases). CDR1 is LGHDT and CDR2 is YNNKEL in the germline V gene (reference sequence). V dropped 0 bases and J dropped 5 bases, with 7 bases sitting between them. The CDR3 length is 13 residues. CDR3 residues: CASSQDRQYGYTF. The CDR3 nucleotides are TGTGCCAGCAGCCAAGACAGACAGTATGGCTACACCTTC.

The chain couples TRBV19 to TRBJ2-4; 7 bases are shared with TRBD1. V gave up 5 bases and J gave up 9 bases; unmatched junction bases: 7. The germline V gene encodes CDR1 LNHDA and CDR2 SQIVND (reference sequence). This CDR3 region has 13 residues. The CDR3 reads CASSSGGLGIQYF. The CDR3 nucleotides read TGTGCCAGTAGTTCAGGGGGTCTAGGCATTCAGTACTTC.

The rearrangement links TRBV6-2 or TRBV6-3 to TRBJ1-1; TRBD1 is a possible D gene (5 bases). Germline-derived CDR1 and CDR2 are MNHEY and SVGEGT. Between the trimmed V and J ends, which lost 5 bases and 5 bases, there was a span of 12 bases. The CDR3 sequence is 13 residues long. The CDR3 nucleotides are TGTGCCAGCAGTCGTCAGGGTATGACTGAAGCTTTCTTT. It specifies CASSRQGMTEAFF.

This chain uses TRBV7-9 with TRBJ1-4, with D unresolved. Germline CDR1 and CDR2: SEHNR and FQNEAQ (reference sequence). V was trimmed by 1 base and J by 8 bases, leaving 17 bases between them. This CDR3 spans 16 amino acids. This CDR3 is CASSLGSGVGKEKLFF. The CDR3 DNA reads TGTGCCAGCAGCTTAGGCTCCGGGGTGGGAAAAGAAAAACTGTTTTTT.

This chain connects TRBV5-4 to TRBJ2-5; 14 bases match TRBD2. The CDR3 spans 19 residues. The V gene end was trimmed by 2 bases and the J gene end by 5 bases; junction bases not matched to a gene: 14. Germline V gene lookup returns CDR1 SGHNT and CDR2 YYREEE (reference sequence). The CDR3 sequence: CASSFRGLAGGPRSETQYF. Written as DNA, the CDR3 is TGTGCCAGCAGCTTCCGAGGACTAGCGGGGGGTCCTCGGAGTGAGACCCAGTACTTC.

The V and J genes are TRBV7-2 and TRBJ1-1; TRBD1 agrees at 7 bases. Trimming cost V 5 bases and J 11 bases; bases outside gene matches: 11. Germline loops: CDR1 SGHTA, CDR2 FQGNSA. The CDR3 spans 13 residues. CDR3 residues: CASSGDRAEEAFF. CDR3 sequence (DNA): TGTGCCAGCAGCGGCGACAGGGCGGAAGAGGCTTTCTTT.

This clone was picked up a small number of times. The chain joins TRBV6-5 to TRBJ2-5; 8 bases match TRBD1. The trim removed 10 bases at V and 2 bases at J, leaving 9 bases unmatched. Per the germline V gene, CDR1 is MNHEY and CDR2 is SVGAGI. The CDR3 runs to 14 residues. The CDR3 region is CATGGQGEQETQYF. The CDR3 nucleotides read TGTGCCACCGGAGGACAGGGAGAACAAGAGACCCAGTACTTC.

The chain links TRBV6-1 to TRBJ2-3, with 12 bases that match TRBD2. V lost 4 bases to trimming and J lost 7 bases; unmatched junction nucleotides: 6. Germline V gene data show CDR1 as MNHNS and CDR2 as SASEGT. This CDR3 has 15 residues. Here the CDR3 DNA reads TGTGCCAGCAGTGCCCGACTAGCGGGGGATAATACGCAGTATTTT. Its translation is CASSARLAGDNTQYF.

The chain employs TRBV24-1 and TRBJ2-3, with 10 bases lining up with TRBD1. V gave up 10 bases and J gave up 10 bases; unmatched junction bases: 7. The germline CDR1 and CDR2 sequences are KGHDR and SFDVKD. The CDR3 consists of 12 residues. The CDR3 region is CATRQGAGAQYF. The DNA of the CDR3 is TGTGCCACTCGACAGGGGGCCGGGGCGCAGTATTTT.

J is TRBJ1-4 and V is TRBV5-8, with D perhaps TRBD1 (6 bases). Looked up from germline, CDR1 is SGHTS and CDR2 is YDEGEE. V was shortened by 4 bases and J by 5 bases, with 12 bases between the two germline ends. The CDR3 length is 14 residues. The CDR3 protein is CASSQGQSNEKLFF. The CDR3 DNA sequence: TGTGCCAGCAGCCAAGGACAGTCGAATGAAAAACTGTTTTTT. Based on the CDR3 plus reference TRBV5-8 and TRBJ1-4, the full variable domain is EAGVTQSPTHLIKTRGQQATLRCSPISGHTSVYWYQQALGLGLQFLLWYDEGEERNRGNFPPRFSGRQFPNYSSELNVNALELEDSALYLCASSQGQSNEKLFFGSGTQLSVL.

The chain is built from TRBV11-2 and TRBJ2-5; TRBD1 matches at 9 bases. The CDR3 is 16 residues long. Per the germline V gene, CDR1 is SGHAT and CDR2 is FQNNGV. Losses at the gene ends were 4 bases for V and 2 bases for J; bases not matched to a gene: 8. The CDR3 sequence: CASSSYFGQGQETQYF. CDR3 nucleotide sequence: TGTGCCAGCAGCTCTTATTTCGGACAGGGGCAAGAGACCCAGTACTTC.

The chain carries TRBV6-6 and TRBJ1-3; D is unresolved. The CDR3 length is 14 residues. V was clipped by 0 bases and J by 8 bases, with 11 bases between them. Germline-derived CDR1 and CDR2 are MNHNY and SVGAGI (reference sequence). The chain's CDR3 is CASSYSASSHTIYF. The CDR3 bases are TGTGCCAGCAGTTACTCCGCCTCAAGCCACACCATATATTTT.

This clone occurred a few times. This rearrangement joins TRBV2 to TRBJ1-5; 10 positions agree with TRBD1. After removal of 2 bases from V and 6 bases from J, the junction contained 4 bases not matched to a gene. CDR1 SNHLY and CDR2 FYNNEI come from the germline V gene. The CDR3 loop spans 15 amino acids. The CDR3 sequence is CASSEQGQGSQPQHF. The DNA for the CDR3 is TGTGCCAGCAGTGAACAGGGACAGGGGAGTCAGCCCCAGCATTTT.

This clone was recorded a few times. The chain carries TRBV5-1 and TRBJ2-3; TRBD1 agrees at 7 bases. V was pared by 5 bases and J by 4 bases, with 10 bases of the junction left unmatched. The germline V gene encodes CDR1 SGHRS and CDR2 YFSETQ. This CDR3 region has 15 residues. The CDR3 sequence is CASRPTGEESDTQYF. The CDR3 DNA reads TGCGCCAGCAGACCAACAGGGGAAGAGTCAGATACGCAGTATTTT.

The chain carries TRBV5-1 and TRBJ2-1; D gene unclear. V dropped 3 bases and J dropped 0 bases, with 10 bases sitting between them. This CDR3 is 15 amino acids long. Germline CDR1 and CDR2: SGHRS and YFSETQ. The CDR3 DNA reads TGCGCCAGCAGCTACGCGGAGAGCTCCTACAATGAGCAGTTCTTC. Translating it yields CASSYAESSYNEQFF.